This TCR beta chain was sequenced in a study of a mutant IDH1 vaccine in newly diagnosed glioma. This table comes from immunoSEQ multiplex PCR, and its TCRdb copy is limited to in-frame clones, with some not included. The table records about 60,000 clones, under 85% of them present only once. Findings of the study overall: It was approximately 93% of patients that developed vaccine-induced immune responses.

CDR3 length: 17 residues. CDR1 and CDR2 (germline): SNHLY, FYNNEI. V dropped 2 bases and J dropped 6; count of bases not matched to a gene: 13. Time point reported: week 11, during vaccination. Each dose of the vaccine consisted of 300 ug of mutant IDH1 20-mer peptide, with topical imiquimod. Tumors from donors were new WHO grade 3 or 4 IDH1-mutant astrocytomas with ATRX loss. For this clone: What it recognizes is unknown.

This TCR was recovered from a young man with glioma. Sequencing was performed on PBMCs, taken from a glioma patient whose treatment included an IDH1 peptide vaccine. This rearrangement joins TRBV2 to TRBJ2-1; 7 nucleotides line up with TRBD1. The CDR3 loop is CASSERRRQGPSNEQFF. DNA of the CDR3: TGTGCCAGCAGTGAAAGAAGGCGACAGGGACCCTCCAATGAGCAGTTCTTC.